These 25 T cell receptor beta chains were all obtained from the same sample, sequenced in a study of naive and memory T cell subsets. Treatment in this sample: skin biopsy from PPD injection site in Mantoux-positive individual. An oligonucleotide containing a UMI was ligated to the 3' end of TCR cDNA. Amplification of ligated cDNA took four PCR rounds with SP2 and nested alpha and beta constant primers. A single record per CDR3 protein comes from TCRdb applying MiXCR to the UMI-ligation and nested PCR reads. The sample includes fewer than 35,000 distinct CDR3 sequences, about 6.2% of them seen just once. The starting material was skin, obtained from a tuberculin skin test site. Every receptor here comes from an adult in good health.

This clonotype was seen repeatedly, ten times or more. The CDR3 reads CASKLGPAASYEQYF. In DNA form, the CDR3 reads TGCGCCAGCAAACTCGGGCCAGCCGCCTCCTACGAGCAGTACTTC. V is TRBV5-1 and J is TRBJ2-7; unclear D gene. The CDR3 contains 15 residues. Trimming removed 6 bases from V and 0 bases from J, with 16 bases in between. CDR1 is SGHRS and CDR2 is YFSETQ in the germline V gene.

This clonotype has at least ten counts. The V and J genes are TRBV5-5 and TRBJ2-1; the D is unclear. Trimming pared 0 bases from V and 12 bases from J, leaving 10 bases between. This CDR3 comprises 12 residues. CDR1 is SGHKS, CDR2 YYEKEE, per germline (reference sequence). The CDR3 sequence is CASSLVVGWQFF. Here the CDR3 DNA reads TGTGCCAGCAGCTTGGTGGTGGGTTGGCAGTTCTTC.

This clonotype was seen at least ten times. The chain employs TRBV7-9 and TRBJ1-1; no definite D call. The CDR3 has 15 amino acids. V was trimmed by 1 base and J by 3 bases, leaving 12 bases between them. Germline V gene sequence: CDR1 SEHNR, CDR2 FQNEAQ (reference sequence). CDR3 DNA sequence: TGTGCCAGCAGCTTAGGTCAGCCCGGGGACACTGAAGCTTTCTTT. It yields the protein CASSLGQPGDTEAFF.

This clonotype has just a few counts. This chain links TRBV6-6 with TRBJ1-3, with no clear D. Per germline, CDR1 MNHNY and CDR2 SVGAGI (reference sequence). The CDR3 loop spans 11 amino acids. The V gene lost 6 bases and the J gene lost 3 bases, with 3 bases spanning the gap. CDR3 nucleotide sequence: TGTGCCAGCAGGGTTGGAAACACCATATATTTT. Translation gives CASRVGNTIYF.

V is TRBV19 and J is TRBJ2-7; 11 nucleotides align to TRBD1. There are 14 residues in the CDR3. CDR1 LNHDA and CDR2 SQIVND come from the germline V gene (reference sequence). V lost 5 bases to trimming and J lost 6 bases; unmatched junction nucleotides: 6. DNA for the CDR3: TGTGCCAGTAGTGCCGGACAGGGGGCAGCCGAGCAGTACTTC. This codes for CASSAGQGAAEQYF.

This clonotype has only a few counts. The chain links TRBV20-1 to TRBJ1-2; D is uncertain. This CDR3 is built from 13 residues. Trimming removed 6 bases at V and 8 bases at J, with 19 bases between. From germline, CDR1 is DFQATT and CDR2 SNEGSKA (reference sequence). CDR3 residues: CSAPRTGRGGYTF. The CDR3 DNA sequence: TGCAGTGCCCCAAGGACCGGCCGGGGAGGCTACACCTTC.

At least ten counts were recorded for this clonotype. The CDR3 DNA reads as TGTGCCAGCAGTGAAGGGGGAGCGGGGGGCCAAGAGACCCAGTACTTC. It is translated as CASSEGGAGGQETQYF. The rearrangement joins TRBV2 to TRBJ2-5; 9 positions match TRBD2. V dropped 1 base and J dropped 1; count of bases not matched to a gene: 4. The CDR3 contains 16 residues. Germline V gene data show CDR1 as SNHLY and CDR2 as FYNNEI.

This clonotype has at least ten counts. This chain connects TRBV18 to TRBJ2-1; 11 bases line up with TRBD2. The CDR3 consists of 13 residues. Germline loops: CDR1 KGHSH, CDR2 LQKENI. Germline trimming cut 6 bases from V and 10 bases from J; bases unmatched to any gene: 5. The CDR3 here is CASSPGLAEEQFF. DNA for the CDR3: TGTGCCAGCTCGCCGGGACTAGCGGAAGAGCAGTTCTTC.

There are many counts of this clonotype. V is TRBV5-6 and J is TRBJ2-4; 8 bases map to TRBD1. The CDR3 is 13 amino acids. V was pared by 4 bases and J by 8 bases, with 5 bases of the junction left unmatched. CDR1 SGHDT and CDR2 YYEEEE come from the germline V gene. The DNA of the CDR3 is TGTGCCAGCAGCCGGGACAGGCGGGACATTCAGTACTTC. It is translated as CASSRDRRDIQYF.

This clonotype was counted ten times or more. The chain employs TRBV5-1 and TRBJ2-2; 7 nucleotides line up with TRBD1. The germline V gene has CDR1 SGHRS and CDR2 YFSETQ. The junction had 11 bases not matched to a gene; V was cut back by 4 bases and J by 5 bases. This CDR3 has 16 amino acids. CDR3 region: CASSLRTGTETGELFF. CDR3 in DNA: TGCGCCAGCAGCCTCCGGACCGGGACAGAGACCGGGGAGCTGTTTTTT.

Many counts were recorded for this clonotype. This chain connects TRBV7-2 to TRBJ2-2; no firm D call. This CDR3 contains 13 residues. Germline assignment: CDR1 SGHTA and CDR2 FQGNSA. The V end was cut by 0 bases, the J end by 11 bases, with 10 bases between. This CDR3 is CASSLATPKELFF. The CDR3, as DNA: TGTGCCAGCAGCTTAGCGACACCCAAAGAGCTGTTTTTT.

This clonotype was counted ten times or more. The chain combines TRBV11-3 with TRBJ2-2; a weak D match, TRBD1 (5 bases). The CDR3 covers 15 residues. CDR1 SGHNT and CDR2 YENEEA come from the germline V gene. V was clipped by 3 bases and J by 1 base, with 9 bases between them. The CDR3 bases are TGTGCCAGCAGCTTCGGACATCAGAACACCGGGGAGCTGTTTTTT. Translating it yields CASSFGHQNTGELFF.

This clonotype was observed at least ten times. CDR3 region: CASSLEVPWGPKETQYF. The CDR3 coding sequence is TGCGCCAGCAGCTTGGAGGTGCCGTGGGGACCGAAAGAGACCCAGTACTTC. The chain is built from TRBV5-1 and TRBJ2-5; D is tentatively TRBD1 or TRBD2 (5 bases each). The CDR3 consists of 17 residues. With 0 bases removed from V and 3 bases from J, the gap between germline ends came to 18 bases. Germline CDR1 is SGHRS and CDR2 is YFSETQ.

This clonotype has ten or more counts. Written as DNA, the CDR3 is TGTGCCAGTATCGCCCGCCAGGGCACAGATACGCAGTATTTT. Its translation: CASIARQGTDTQYF. V usage is TRBV19 and J usage is TRBJ2-3, with D unresolved. Trimming took off 7 bases at V and 1 base at J, with 12 bases between the two ends. The CDR3 has 14 amino acids. Per germline, CDR1 LNHDA and CDR2 SQIVND (reference sequence).

This clonotype occurred a few times. The chain uses TRBV7-2 and TRBJ1-4; D might be TRBD1 (5 bases). CDR1 SGHTA and CDR2 FQGNSA come from the germline V gene. The V gene lost 8 bases and the J gene lost 4 bases, with 14 bases spanning the gap. The CDR3 totals 14 residues. CDR3 sequence (DNA): TGTGCCAGCGGCAAGGGACTCAGTAATGAAAAACTGTTTTTT. Residues: CASGKGLSNEKLFF.

This clonotype was seen ten or more times. This chain links TRBV13 with TRBJ2-5; D possibly corresponds to TRBD1 (6 bases). Between the trimmed V and J ends, which lost 1 base and 3 bases, there was a span of 12 bases. This CDR3 has 15 residues. CDR1 and CDR2 (germline): PRHDT, FYEKMQ (reference sequence). The CDR3 coding sequence is TGTGCCAGCAGCTTAGAAATGGACAGTAAAGAGACCCAGTACTTC. Protein product: CASSLEMDSKETQYF.

This clonotype was detected only a few times. A read error may be the cause here, since a much bigger clone is one base away. V is TRBV11-2 and J is TRBJ2-1; 14 bases agree with TRBD2. The CDR3 spans 18 residues. Germline CDR1 reads SGHAT; CDR2 reads FQNNGV. The CDR3 region has the DNA TGTACCAGCAGTTCAGGCAGACTAGCGGGGGGGTTCAACAATGAGCAGTTCTTC. Protein product: CTSSSGRLAGGFNNEQFF.

This clonotype was found a few times. The chain couples TRBV29-1 to TRBJ1-1; the D is unclear. The CDR3 length is 12 residues. Between the trimmed V and J ends, which lost 7 bases and 0 bases, there was a span of 9 bases. Germline CDR1 and CDR2: SQVTM and ANQGSEA. The DNA of the CDR3 is TGCAGCGGTGGCCGTTTGAACACTGAAGCTTTCTTT. It specifies CSGGRLNTEAFF.

The rearrangement uses TRBV29-1 and TRBJ1-1; 8 bases fit TRBD1. The CDR3 length is 13 residues. Germline V gene data show CDR1 as SQVTM and CDR2 as ANQGSEA. V shed 6 bases and J 7 bases; nucleotides not matched to a gene: 10. CDR3 loop: CSVWGQGAGEAFF. The CDR3 bases are TGCAGCGTGTGGGGGCAGGGGGCGGGTGAAGCTTTCTTT.

This clonotype was observed many times. The V and J genes are TRBV5-8 and TRBJ2-2, with TRBD2 as a possible D gene (5 bases). The V end lost 4 bases, the J end lost 0 bases, and 19 bases lay between the germline ends. This CDR3 is 18 amino acids long. Per germline, CDR1 SGHTS and CDR2 YDEGEE. CDR3 amino acids: CASSPSGRTIANTGELFF. CDR3 nucleotides: TGTGCCAGCAGCCCCAGCGGCAGAACAATTGCGAACACCGGGGAGCTGTTTTTT.

The rearrangement uses TRBV28 and TRBJ1-5; 8 bases are shared with TRBD1. The CDR3 runs 18 residues. CDR1 is MDHEN, CDR2 SYDVKM, per germline. V lost 3 bases and J lost 0; bases outside the gene matches: 10. This CDR3 reads CASSFLARTGNSNQPQHF. The DNA of the CDR3 is TGTGCCAGCAGTTTTCTAGCCCGGACAGGGAATAGCAATCAGCCCCAGCATTTT.

This clonotype was detected ten times or more. This chain links TRBV5-6 with TRBJ1-6; 8 bases map to TRBD1. The CDR3 is 17 amino acids. V was clipped by 3 bases and J by 6 bases; unmatched bases: 11. Germline V gene sequence: CDR1 SGHDT, CDR2 YYEEEE. CDR3 residues: CASSYRIGDRRNSPLHF. The CDR3 nucleotides are TGTGCCAGCAGCTATAGAATAGGGGACAGGCGTAATTCACCCCTCCACTTT.

This chain links TRBV29-1 with TRBJ2-5; D is possibly TRBD2 (7 bases). Germline V CDR1 and CDR2: SQVTM, ANQGSEA. Deletions cut 4 bases from V and 5 bases from J, with 11 bases between. The CDR3 runs to 12 residues. Here the CDR3 reads CSVGGGAETQYF. For the CDR3, the DNA is TGCAGCGTTGGGGGGGGGGCCGAGACCCAGTACTTC.

This clonotype came up many times. The chain employs TRBV12-3 or TRBV12-4 and TRBJ2-3, with TRBD2 matching over 7 bases. V lost 5 bases, J lost 6 bases, and 11 bases stayed unmatched. This CDR3 is 15 amino acids long. CDR3 DNA sequence: TGTGCCAGCAGTGGGAGCGGGACTGTCACCGATACGCAGTATTTT. Protein: CASSGSGTVTDTQYF.

With respect to this clonotype: A much larger clone is a single base away; this may be a read error. The rearrangement uses TRBV2 and TRBJ1-5; no clear D. CDR1 is SNHLY, CDR2 FYNNEI, per germline. Trimming removed 4 bases from V and 4 bases from J, with 14 bases in between. The CDR3 runs to 15 residues. This chain's CDR3 is CASSGDVNGNQPQHF. The CDR3 DNA sequence: TGTGCCAGCAGTGGTGATGTGAACGGAAATCAGCCCCAGCATTTT.